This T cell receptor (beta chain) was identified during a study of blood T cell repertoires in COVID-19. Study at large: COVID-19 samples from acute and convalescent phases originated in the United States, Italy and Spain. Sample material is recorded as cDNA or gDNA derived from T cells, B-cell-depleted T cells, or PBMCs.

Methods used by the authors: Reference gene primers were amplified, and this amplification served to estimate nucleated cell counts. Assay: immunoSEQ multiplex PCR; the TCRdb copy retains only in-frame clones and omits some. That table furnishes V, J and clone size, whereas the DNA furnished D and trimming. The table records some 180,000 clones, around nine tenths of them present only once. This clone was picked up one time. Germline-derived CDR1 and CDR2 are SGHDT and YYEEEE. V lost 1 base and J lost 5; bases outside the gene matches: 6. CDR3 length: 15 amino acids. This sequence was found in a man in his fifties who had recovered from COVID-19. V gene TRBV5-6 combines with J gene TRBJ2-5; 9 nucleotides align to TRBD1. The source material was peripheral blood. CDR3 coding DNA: TGTGCCAGCAGCTTGCGGACAGGGGTTGGGGAGACCCAGTACTTC. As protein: CASSLRTGVGETQYF.